This note documents a single TCR beta chain sequence. Antigen specificity is unknown. This record belongs to a study of CD8+CD57+ T cells in acquired aplastic anemia. The authors sequenced patients whose flow cytometry had shown CD8+CD57+ cell expansion. Everyone among the patients had severe acquired aplastic anemia. Patient blood was sampled before any therapy had been received. Notes on the study in general: About 27 shared CD8+ CDR3s appeared highly expressed within patients' immunodominant clones. Any difference that existed in CD8+ Simpson's diversity between patients and controls was not significant.

Genomic DNA constituted the template upon which TCR beta VDJ and CDR3 profiling was performed. TCRdb used MiXCR to reprocess the reads, holding one entry per CDR3 protein. The data show about 180,000 distinct CDR3 sequences, approximately 48% seen once. Germline CDR1 reads LNHNV; CDR2 reads YYDKDF (reference sequence). CDR3 length: 14 amino acids. Trimming cost V 5 bases and J 2 bases, with 12 bases left between them. This chain connects TRBV15 to TRBJ2-5; maybe TRBD1 (6 bases). Sequencing was done on a sample of sorted CD4+, CD8+, or CD8+CD57+ T cells (not recorded which) from PBMCs. The TCR sequence derives from a human donor with aplastic anemia. CDR3 coding DNA: TGTGCCACCAGCCCAGGGGCTCGTCAAGAGACCCAGTACTTC. Its protein product is CATSPGARQETQYF.